This T cell receptor (beta chain) was retrieved from a study of blood T cells in healthy people across ages. On the study more broadly: About one barcoded TCR beta cDNA was captured per two T cells.

Sample-barcoded 5' priming and a J-beta primer mix drove a second PCR of roughly 6 to 12 cycles. All samples gave at least 2.5 million CDR3-containing paired-end reads. TCRdb analysed the 5' RACE reads with MiXCR anew, one entry per CDR3 protein. The sample records approximately 700,000 distinct CDR3 sequences, approximately 31% being singletons. This clonotype was seen repeatedly, ten times or more. The authors isolated at least 6 million PBMCs per sample. Trimming took 2 bases from V and 9 from J, leaving 14 bases between them. The CDR3 totals 14 residues. V usage is TRBV12-3 or TRBV12-4 and J usage is TRBJ2-1, with D perhaps matching TRBD1 or TRBD2 (6 bases each). The sequence derives from a woman older than 75 in good health. Sequencing was carried out using blood. This CDR3 reads CASSLSLQGGEQFF. The CDR3 DNA follows: TGTGCCAGCAGTTTATCTCTACAGGGAGGTGAGCAGTTCTTC.